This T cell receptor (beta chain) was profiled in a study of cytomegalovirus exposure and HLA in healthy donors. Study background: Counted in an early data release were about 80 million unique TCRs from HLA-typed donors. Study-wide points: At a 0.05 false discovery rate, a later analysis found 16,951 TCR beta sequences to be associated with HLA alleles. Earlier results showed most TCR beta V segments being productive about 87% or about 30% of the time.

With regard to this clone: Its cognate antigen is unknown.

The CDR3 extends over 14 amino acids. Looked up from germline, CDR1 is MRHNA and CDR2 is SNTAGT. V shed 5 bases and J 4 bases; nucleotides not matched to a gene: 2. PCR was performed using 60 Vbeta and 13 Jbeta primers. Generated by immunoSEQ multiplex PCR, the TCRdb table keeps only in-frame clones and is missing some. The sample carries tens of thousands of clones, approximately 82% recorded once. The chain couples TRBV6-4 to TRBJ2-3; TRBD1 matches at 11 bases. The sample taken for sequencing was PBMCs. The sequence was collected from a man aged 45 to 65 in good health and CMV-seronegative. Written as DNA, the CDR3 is TGTGCCAGCAGTTCGGGACAGGGGGCAGATACGCAGTATTTT. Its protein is CASSSGQGADTQYF.